What follows is one TCR beta chain and its context. The sample belongs to a study of blood T cell repertoires in COVID-19. For the study at large: PBMCs, B-cell-depleted T cells, or T cells provided the cDNA or gDNA that made up the material.

The repertoire was sequenced with immunoSEQ multiplex PCR; TCRdb's copy has only in-frame clones and lacks some. The sample includes hundreds of thousands of clones, less than 90% seen only once; the top ten take approximately 2.6%. Material: peripheral blood. The receptor's source is a woman in her 70s with active or convalescent COVID-19.

The CDR3 loop is CASSAQGAYETQYF. In nucleotides, the CDR3 is TGCGCCAGCAGCGCACAGGGGGCATACGAGACCCAGTACTTC. The chain joins TRBV5-1 to TRBJ2-5, with TRBD1 identical over 9 bases. The CDR3 length is 14 residues. CDR1 is SGHRS and CDR2 is YFSETQ in the germline V gene. V shed 4 bases, J shed 5 bases, and the junction held 6 bases outside the gene matches.